The entry that follows covers one T cell receptor beta chain sequence. Its matching antigen is unknown. This entry is derived from a study of vaccination and CD4 T cells after COVID-19. Study-wide context: Every participant had a vaccine, which was either BNT162b2 or mRNA-1273, given in two doses.

This CDR3 region has 16 residues. Per the germline V gene, CDR1 is KGHDR and CDR2 is SFDVKD. Trimming took off 5 bases at V and 5 bases at J, with 18 bases between the two ends. Cultured CD4+ T cell DNA underwent sequencing with the Oncomine TCR Beta short-read assay. A single record per CDR3 protein comes from TCRdb applying MiXCR to the PCR reads. Here the sample spans some 15,000 distinct CDR3 sequences, around 48% being singletons. Treatment given: roughly 10-day PBMC culture with coronavirus spike peptide pools or control peptides (ViraFEST assay). ViraFEST relied on peptide pools to expand antigen-specific T cells; the TCRs were sequenced afterward. PBMCs, plated at roughly 2 million per well, were grown in the presence of around 10 IU/ml IL-2 and 10 ug/ml peptide pools. Negative selection recovered the CD4+ T cells once they had spent about nine days in culture.

The sequenced sample was CD4+ T cells from blood, cultured in vitro. The gene calls are TRBV24-1 and TRBJ2-1; D gene ambiguous. The clonotype comes from a human donor who had recovered from COVID-19. CDR3 region: CATSGTSAGFNNEQFF. The CDR3 region has the DNA TGTGCCACCAGTGGTACATCCGCAGGTTTCAACAATGAGCAGTTCTTC.